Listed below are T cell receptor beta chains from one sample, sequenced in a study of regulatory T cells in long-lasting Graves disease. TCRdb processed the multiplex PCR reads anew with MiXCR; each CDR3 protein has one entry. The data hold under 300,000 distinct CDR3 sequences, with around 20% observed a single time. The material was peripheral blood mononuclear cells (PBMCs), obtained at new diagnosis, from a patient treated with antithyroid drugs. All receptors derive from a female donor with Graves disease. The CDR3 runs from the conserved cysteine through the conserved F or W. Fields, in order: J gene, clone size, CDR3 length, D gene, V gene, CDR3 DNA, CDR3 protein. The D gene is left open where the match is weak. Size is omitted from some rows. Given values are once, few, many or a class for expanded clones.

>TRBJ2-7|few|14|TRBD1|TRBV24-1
TGTGCCACCAGTGAAATGGGACAGGGCAGCGAGCAGTACTTC
CATSEMGQGSEQYF
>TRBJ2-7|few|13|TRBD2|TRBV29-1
TGCAGCGCCGTAGCGGGAGGCTCCTACGAGCAGTACTTC
CSAVAGGSYEQYF
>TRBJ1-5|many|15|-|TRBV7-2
TGTGCCAGCAGCTTATGGGATAGTTGGAATCAGCCCCAGCATTTT
CASSLWDSWNQPQHF
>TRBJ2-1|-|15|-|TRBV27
TGTGCCAGCAGCCCACCCTGGGGCTCCTACAATGAGCAGTTCTTC
CASSPPWGSYNEQFF
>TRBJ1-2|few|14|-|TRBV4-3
TGCGCCAGCAGCCAAGCAGGGAGGAGTGGTGGCTACACCTTC
CASSQAGRSGGYTF
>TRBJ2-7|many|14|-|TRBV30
TGTGCCTGGGGTAATGGGGGAGTCACCTACGAGCAGTACTTC
CAWGNGGVTYEQYF
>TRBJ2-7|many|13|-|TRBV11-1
TGTGCCAGCAGCTTAGGTCAGAACTACGAGCAGTACTTC
CASSLGQNYEQYF
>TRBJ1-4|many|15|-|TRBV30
TGTGCCTGGAGTGTACTAGGACGGATTAATGAAAAACTGTTTTTT
CAWSVLGRINEKLFF
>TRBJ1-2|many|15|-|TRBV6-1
TGTGCCAGCAGTGAAGGGGGGGGGGGCAACTATGGCTACACCTTC
CASSEGGGGNYGYTF
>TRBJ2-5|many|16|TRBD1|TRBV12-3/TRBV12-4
TGTGCCAGCAGTTTAAAGACAGGGACGGGTTTTGCGACCCAGTACTTC
CASSLKTGTGFATQYF
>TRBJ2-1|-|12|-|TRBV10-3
TGTGCCACCCGGGGCACCTACAATGAGCAGTTCTTC
CATRGTYNEQFF
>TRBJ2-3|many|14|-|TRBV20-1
TGCAGTGCTGCTACTAGATATCTCACAGATACGCAGTATTTT
CSAATRYLTDTQYF
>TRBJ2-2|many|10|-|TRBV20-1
TGCAGTGCTCAGGCCGGGGAGCTGTTTTTT
CSAQAGELFF
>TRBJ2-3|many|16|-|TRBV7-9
TGTGCCAGCAGCTTAAGTATCGGGAGCAGCACAGATACGCAGTATTTT
CASSLSIGSSTDTQYF
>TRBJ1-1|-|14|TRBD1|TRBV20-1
TGCAGTGCTTACAGGGGACACATGAACACTGAAGCTTTCTTT
CSAYRGHMNTEAFF
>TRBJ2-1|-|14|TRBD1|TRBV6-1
TGTGCCAGCAGTAAACCGGGACAGGGCAATGAGCAGTTCTTC
CASSKPGQGNEQFF
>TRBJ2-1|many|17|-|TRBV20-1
TGCAGTGCTAGAGACGCTCTAACCGACCGCTCCTACAATGAGCAGTTCTTC
CSARDALTDRSYNEQFF
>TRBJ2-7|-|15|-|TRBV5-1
TGCGCCAGCAGCACCACCGGGACACTAACCTACGAGCAGTACTTC
CASSTTGTLTYEQYF
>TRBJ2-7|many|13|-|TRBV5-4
TGTGCCAGCAGCTTGGATCCGATCTACGAGCAGTACTTC
CASSLDPIYEQYF
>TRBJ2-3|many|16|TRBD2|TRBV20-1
TGCAGTGGCACCCCCGAGAGGCTAGCGGACACAGATACGCAGTATTTT
CSGTPERLADTDTQYF